These 7 T cell receptor beta chains originate from one sample sequenced in a study of blood T cell repertoires in COVID-19. Sequencing used immunoSEQ multiplex PCR; TCRdb keeps in-frame clones, though not all of them. The sample carries 250,000 to 400,000 clones, more than 70% recorded once. The source material was peripheral blood. All receptors come from a woman in her 30s with COVID-19, enrolled during active disease.

Note on this clone: A read error may produce the germline difference seen at one junction end. The chain combines TRBV14 with TRBJ2-1; D is undetermined. The germline gives CDR1 SGHDN, CDR2 FVKESK. The CDR3 is made up of 14 amino acids. The CDR3 spells CASNQLDSRNEQFF. Written as DNA, the CDR3 is TGTGCCAGCAACCAACTCGATTCGAGGAATGAGCAGTTCTTC.

The chain is built from TRBV7-9 and TRBJ2-5; D possibly corresponds to TRBD1 (5 bases). The ends were cut back, 3 bases at V and 4 bases at J, with 12 bases in the middle. Germline V lookup: CDR1 SEHNR, CDR2 FQNEAQ (reference sequence). The CDR3 extends over 14 amino acids. CDR3 nucleotides: TGTGCCAGCAGCTTTTATAGCCAGGGAGAGACCCAGTACTTC. Translating it yields CASSFYSQGETQYF.

The chain combines TRBV7-2 with TRBJ1-2; the D gene is possibly TRBD1 (6 bases). V was clipped by 4 bases and J by 3 bases, with 9 bases between them. The V gene's germline CDR1 is SGHTA and CDR2 FQGNSA. The length of the CDR3 is 13 residues. CDR3 DNA: TGTGCCAGCAGCTCGCGACAGGACTATGGCTACACCTTC. It translates to CASSSRQDYGYTF.

The chain combines TRBV7-9 with TRBJ1-4; D gene ambiguous. Germline-derived CDR1 and CDR2 are SEHNR and FQNEAQ (reference sequence). This CDR3 comprises 13 residues. The CDR3 reads CAAGRETNEKLFF. DNA of the CDR3: TGTGCGGCAGGACGGGAAACTAATGAAAAACTGTTTTTT.

This chain connects TRBV14 to TRBJ1-6, with D possibly matching TRBD1 (6 bases). Trimming removed 4 bases at V and 7 bases at J, with 20 bases between. The CDR3 is 17 residues long. Per germline, CDR1 SGHDN and CDR2 FVKESK. CDR3 nucleotides: TGTGCCAGCAGCCTTAACGGGGGGCGGCGGCGGAATTCACCCCTCCACTTT. Encoded protein: CASSLNGGRRRNSPLHF.

The V gene is TRBV28, the J gene TRBJ1-5; TRBD1 matches at 7 bases. Germline values: CDR1 MDHEN, CDR2 SYDVKM. The ends lost 6 bases at V and 4 bases at J; junction bases unmatched: 6. The CDR3 has 14 amino acids. The CDR3 is CASSQRQGNQPQHF. In DNA form, the CDR3 reads TGTGCCAGCAGCCAAAGACAGGGAAATCAGCCCCAGCATTTT.

The CDR3, as DNA: TGTGCCAGCAGCTCAAGGGGAGGCGCAGATACGCAGTATTTT. It is translated as CASSSRGGADTQYF. The chain combines TRBV5-4 with TRBJ2-3, with a weak D call TRBD2 (6 bases). V shed 3 bases and J shed 4 bases, with 12 bases lying between them. CDR3 size: 14 residues. Germline V lookup: CDR1 SGHNT, CDR2 YYREEE (reference sequence).